These 29 T cell receptor beta chains originate from one sample sequenced in a study of breast tumors, draining lymph nodes, adjacent tissues. In TCRdb, the multiplex PCR reads were re-called with MiXCR into one record per CDR3 protein. Here the sample spans about 22,000 distinct CDR3 sequences, roughly 55% being singletons. The sequenced sample consisted of breast tumor tissue. The receptors shown here come from a female donor with breast cancer. Some clones in this sample may be carry-over from other donors' samples.

This chain connects TRBV20-1 to TRBJ1-6; D is ambiguous. This CDR3 spans 15 amino acids. Germline CDR1 and CDR2: DFQATT and SNEGSKA (reference sequence). Trimming stripped 0 bases from V and 4 bases from J, with 10 bases between. CDR3 in DNA: TGCAGTGCTAGAGATGAATGGGGTTATAATTCACCCCTCCACTTT. The encoded protein is CSARDEWGYNSPLHF.

The chain is built from TRBV2 and TRBJ1-2; TRBD1 matches at 8 bases. The J segment lost 6 bases and the V segment lost 10 bases, leaving 7 bases of the junction unmatched. The CDR3 extends over 12 amino acids. Germline V gene sequence: CDR1 SNHLY, CDR2 FYNNEI. The CDR3 DNA reads TGTGCCACTGGCGGACAGGGAGATGGCTACACCTTC. Amino acids: CATGGQGDGYTF.

The rearrangement joins TRBV2 to TRBJ1-5; 8 bases map to TRBD1. CDR1 and CDR2 from the germline V gene are SNHLY and FYNNEI. The trim removed 6 bases at V and 7 bases at J, leaving 17 bases unmatched. There are 17 residues in the CDR3. The chain's CDR3 is CASSLDRGPRGQQPQHF. In DNA, the CDR3 is TGTGCCAGCAGCTTAGACAGGGGTCCAAGGGGGCAACAGCCCCAGCATTTT.

V is TRBV20-1 and J is TRBJ1-5; 7 bases map to TRBD1. The CDR3 is 14 residues long. Germline CDR1 DFQATT, CDR2 SNEGSKA (reference sequence). J gave up 0 bases and V 3 bases, and 2 bases lay outside the gene matches. In DNA, the CDR3 is TGCAGTGCTAGCCGGGACAGTAGCAATCAGCCCCAGCATTTT. Translated, it gives CSASRDSSNQPQHF.

This chain connects TRBV20-1 to TRBJ1-3, with D perhaps matching TRBD1 (5 bases). Germline V gene sequence: CDR1 DFQATT, CDR2 SNEGSKA (reference sequence). This CDR3 has 12 amino acids. V was trimmed by 8 bases and J by 3 bases, leaving 11 bases between them. CDR3 region: CSLSGHGNTIYF. The CDR3 DNA follows: TGCAGTTTATCAGGGCATGGAAACACCATATATTTT.

This clonotype was seen many times. The rearrangement uses TRBV27 and TRBJ1-2, with D possibly being TRBD1 (5 bases). Germline values: CDR1 MNHEY, CDR2 SMNVEV (reference sequence). V lost 4 bases, J lost 4 bases, and 16 bases lay in between. This CDR3 is built from 15 residues. CDR3 region: CASSSLGENRYGYTF. CDR3 nucleotides: TGTGCCAGCAGTTCCCTGGGGGAGAACCGCTATGGCTACACCTTC.

This clonotype was seen repeatedly, ten times or more. A much larger clone differs from this one at a single base, so this may be a read error. The CDR3 here is CSAREGSGGSNEQFF. CDR3 in DNA: TGCAGTGCTAGAGAGGGGAGCGGGGGGTCCAATGAGCAGTTCTTC. The rearrangement joins TRBV20-1 to TRBJ2-1; 9 nucleotides line up with TRBD2. V was pared by 0 bases and J by 6 bases, with 6 bases of the junction left unmatched. CDR3 size: 15 residues. Germline V CDR1 and CDR2: DFQATT, SNEGSKA (reference sequence).

This chain connects TRBV29-1 to TRBJ1-2, with 7 bases aligning to TRBD1. There are 12 residues in the CDR3. The germline V gene encodes CDR1 SQVTM and CDR2 ANQGSEA. Trimming at V came to 8 bases and at J to 4 bases, leaving 7 bases not matched to a gene. CDR3: CSLAGQLYGYTF. CDR3 in DNA: TGCAGCCTAGCGGGACAGCTCTATGGCTACACCTTC.

The rearrangement uses TRBV2 and TRBJ1-4, with D perhaps TRBD1 (5 bases). The V gene lost 8 bases and the J gene lost 5 bases, with 9 bases spanning the gap. This CDR3 comprises 12 residues. CDR1 and CDR2 (germline): SNHLY, FYNNEI. For the CDR3, the DNA is TGTGCCAGCGGGGACGGAAATGAAAAACTGTTTTTT. It translates to CASGDGNEKLFF. The full variable domain, with the rest looked up from reference TRBV2 and TRBJ1-4, is EPEVTQTPSHQVTQMGQEVILRCVPISNHLYFYWYRQILGQKVEFLVSFYNNEISEKSEIFDDQFSVERPDGSNFTLKIRSTKLEDSAMYFCASGDGNEKLFFGSGTQLSVL.

The chain links TRBV2 to TRBJ1-4, with D tentatively TRBD1 (5 bases). The CDR3 sequence is 14 residues long. Germline V gene sequence: CDR1 SNHLY, CDR2 FYNNEI. Deletions cut 10 bases from V and 7 bases from J, with 19 bases between. CDR3 sequence reads: CATCLTDGGEKLFF. The CDR3 coding sequence is TGTGCCACCTGTCTGACAGACGGCGGTGAAAAACTGTTTTTT.

This chain connects TRBV4-3 to TRBJ1-4; D remains ambiguous. Looked up from germline, CDR1 is LGHNA and CDR2 is YSLEER. Trimming left V 5 bases short and J 8 bases short, with 18 bases between. The CDR3 has 15 amino acids. The CDR3 DNA follows: TGCGCCAGCAGCACCCGGTCGGGTTTAGGAGAAAAACTGTTTTTT. Encoded protein: CASSTRSGLGEKLFF.

Points on this clonotype: The DNA is left out, because the CDR3 cannot be placed on it with certainty; the CDR3 is given as TCRdb lists it. V and J are TRBV20-1 and TRBJ1-4; the D call in the table, TRBD1, was not verified against the DNA. Termini included, the CDR3 measures 24 amino acids. The germline gives CDR1 DFQATT, CDR2 SNEGSKA (reference sequence). CDR3 region: CSAEPGNSGGYTFGSGTGNEKLFF.

This chain uses TRBV6-5 with TRBJ2-7, with 14 bases identical to TRBD2. The CDR3 runs to 15 residues. Germline assignment: CDR1 MNHEY and CDR2 SVGAGI. Trimming at V came to 6 bases and at J to 6 bases, leaving 7 bases not matched to a gene. The CDR3 nucleotides are TGTGCCAGCAGGGGGACTAGCGGGAGAAGGAGCGAGCAGTACTTC. The encoded protein is CASRGTSGRRSEQYF.

This clonotype was observed many times. The CDR3 bases are TGCAGCGCCAACCAAGAGGAGTGGATCACAGATACGCAGTATTTT. This sequence encodes CSANQEEWITDTQYF. The rearrangement uses TRBV29-1 and TRBJ2-3; D is ambiguous. V gave up 7 bases and J gave up 2 bases, with 19 bases separating them. Germline values: CDR1 SQVTM, CDR2 ANQGSEA. This CDR3 comprises 15 residues.

The chain combines TRBV19 with TRBJ2-2; D remains ambiguous. The CDR3 contains 14 residues. The germline V gene encodes CDR1 LNHDA and CDR2 SQIVND (reference sequence). V dropped 7 bases and J dropped 1 base, with 10 bases sitting between them. The CDR3, as DNA: TGTGCCAGTAAGTGGGCTGAGAACACCGGGGAGCTGTTTTTT. The encoded protein is CASKWAENTGELFF.

The gene calls are TRBV19 and TRBJ1-5; D not certain. CDR1 and CDR2 from the germline V gene are LNHDA and SQIVND (reference sequence). V lost 3 bases, J lost 1 base, and 7 bases lay in between. The CDR3 consists of 14 residues. DNA of the CDR3: TGTGCCAGTAGTATCGGCCAGAGCAATCAGCCCCAGCATTTT. It yields the protein CASSIGQSNQPQHF.

This rearrangement joins TRBV19 to TRBJ2-7; a weak D match, TRBD1 (5 bases). Looked up from germline, CDR1 is LNHDA and CDR2 is SQIVND (reference sequence). The CDR3 contains 14 residues. V shed 4 bases and J shed 3 bases, with 13 bases lying between them. CDR3 sequence: CASSKLGVGYEQYF. The CDR3 DNA reads TGTGCCAGTAGTAAATTAGGGGTTGGCTACGAGCAGTACTTC.

This clonotype was seen at least ten times. This sequence joins TRBV11-3 and TRBJ2-3, with 10 bases that match TRBD2. Looked up from germline, CDR1 is SGHNT and CDR2 is YENEEA. CDR3 length: 16 amino acids. V shed 4 bases and J 2 bases; nucleotides not matched to a gene: 6. CDR3 nucleotides: TGTGCCAGCAGCTCGGGACTAGCGAGTGACACAGATACGCAGTATTTT. This codes for CASSSGLASDTDTQYF.

CDR3 nucleotide sequence: TGTGCCAGCAGCTTCAGACTAGCGGGAGTTTTAGATACGCAGTATTTT. This translates into CASSFRLAGVLDTQYF. V is TRBV13 and J is TRBJ2-3; 12 nucleotides align to TRBD2. The CDR3 loop spans 16 amino acids. V trimming: 3 bases; J trimming: 5 bases; junction bases outside the gene matches: 6. Germline lookup yields CDR1 PRHDT and CDR2 FYEKMQ (reference sequence).

This clonotype came up many times. This sequence joins TRBV19 and TRBJ2-3; 9 nucleotides line up with TRBD2. The CDR3 has 12 residues. Germline V gene data show CDR1 as LNHDA and CDR2 as SQIVND (reference sequence). V lost 5 bases and J lost 10; bases outside the gene matches: 4. CDR3 in amino acids: CASSPTSGSQYF. CDR3 nucleotides: TGTGCCAGTAGTCCAACTAGCGGGTCGCAGTATTTT.

This chain connects TRBV7-9 to TRBJ1-2; D is uncertain. Germline loops: CDR1 SEHNR, CDR2 FQNEAQ (reference sequence). This CDR3 spans 12 amino acids. V was clipped by 3 bases and J by 5 bases, with 7 bases between them. CDR3 residues: CASSLTTYGYTF. The CDR3 bases are TGTGCCAGCAGCTTGACCACTTATGGCTACACCTTC.

This clonotype was counted ten times or more. V is TRBV2 and J is TRBJ1-1; D might be TRBD1 (5 bases). The CDR3 extends over 13 amino acids. The ends were cut back, 5 bases at V and 0 bases at J, with 7 bases in the middle. CDR1 is SNHLY, CDR2 FYNNEI, per germline. In nucleotides, the CDR3 is TGTGCCAGCAGTTCACAGGTGAACACTGAAGCTTTCTTT. It is translated as CASSSQVNTEAFF.

Concerning this clonotype itself: Since no conserved phenylalanine or tryptophan closes the CDR3, a read error is the likely cause. V and J are TRBV9 and TRBJ2-5, with a tentative D call TRBD2 (7 bases). The CDR3 consists of 13 residues. Trimming cost V 5 bases and J 5 bases, with 13 bases left between them. From germline, CDR1 is SGDLS and CDR2 YYNGEE. In nucleotides, the CDR3 is TGTGCCAGCAGTAGTTGGGGGGGCGAGACCCAGTACTCC. Translated, it gives CASSSWGGETQYS.

The chain uses TRBV15 and TRBJ1-6; 8 nucleotides align to TRBD1. The V and J ends lost 3 bases and 9 bases, in that order; junction bases with no gene match: 1. The germline CDR1 and CDR2 sequences are LNHNV and YYDKDF (reference sequence). CDR3 length: 13 amino acids. In DNA, the CDR3 is TGTGCCACCAGCAGGGACAGGGTTTCACCCCTCCACTTT. It specifies CATSRDRVSPLHF. Based on the CDR3 plus reference TRBV15 and TRBJ1-6, the full variable domain is DAMVIQNPRYQVTQFGKPVTLSCSQTLNHNVMYWYQQKSSQAPKLLFHYYDKDFNNEADTPDNFQSRRPNTSFCFLDIRSPGLGDTAMYLCATSRDRVSPLHFGNGTRLTVT.

The chain joins TRBV7-2 to TRBJ2-7; 9 bases agree with TRBD2. Germline CDR1 is SGHTA and CDR2 is FQGNSA. The V segment lost 5 bases and the J segment 3 bases; nucleotides outside the gene matches: 5. The CDR3 length is 14 residues. The CDR3 is CASSDSGRVYEQYF. The CDR3, as DNA: TGTGCCAGCAGCGATAGCGGGAGAGTCTACGAGCAGTACTTC.

The table lists this clonotype with a few counts. The chain couples TRBV5-6 to TRBJ1-1, with D possibly matching TRBD1 (5 bases). The CDR3 spans 17 residues. V was shortened by 0 bases and J by 1 base, with 16 bases between the two germline ends. Looked up from germline, CDR1 is SGHDT and CDR2 is YYEEEE. The CDR3 sequence: CASSLEAVRRGNTEAFF. The CDR3 bases are TGTGCCAGCAGCTTGGAAGCCGTCAGGAGGGGGAACACTGAAGCTTTCTTT.

Comments on this clonotype: The junction does not match germline at one end; this may be a read error. V and J are TRBV4-1 and TRBJ2-2; 9 positions agree with TRBD2. Germline V gene lookup returns CDR1 MGHRA and CDR2 YSYEKL. This CDR3 spans 15 amino acids. Here the CDR3 DNA reads TGTGCCAGCAGCCAAGCGGGGGGACACACCGGGGAGCTGTTTTTT. Translated, it gives CASSQAGGHTGELFF.

There are many counts of this clonotype. V is TRBV3-1 and J is TRBJ1-2, with D perhaps TRBD1 (5 bases). The V gene lost 1 base and the J gene lost 4 bases, with 28 bases spanning the gap. The V gene's germline CDR1 is LGHDT and CDR2 YNNKEL (reference sequence). The CDR3 runs to 20 residues. In nucleotides, the CDR3 is TGTGCCAGCAGCCAAGCAGGACCCAGCCCGACAGCCAGGATAAGCTATGGCTACACCTTC. Translating gives CASSQAGPSPTARISYGYTF.

This clonotype was detected only a few times. This sequence joins TRBV7-6 and TRBJ1-4; 7 bases line up with TRBD1. CDR1 and CDR2 (germline): SGHVS, FNYEAQ. V lost 5 bases to trimming and J lost 8 bases; unmatched junction nucleotides: 11. This CDR3 is 15 amino acids long. CDR3 nucleotides: TGTGCCAGCAGCGTAGGACAGGCTGGAGTAGAAAAACTGTTTTTT. This translates into CASSVGQAGVEKLFF.